The 22 T cell receptor beta chains in this list originate from one sample, sequenced in a study of radiotherapy plus CTLA-4 blockade in lung cancer (dated by TCRdb to the late 2010s). The method behind the library was the immunoSEQ multiplex PCR assay. Here the immuneACCESS table is served through TCRdb, limited to in-frame sequences with V and J called. Missing clones are a known gap in these copies; in checked studies unresolved V genes cover under half, and the rest lacks a known reason. The sample table contains some 96,000 clones; only one count was recorded for almost 90% of them. The ten biggest clones cover roughly 4.9% of the sample. Sequencing was performed on peripheral blood, taken from a patient treated with radiotherapy plus ipilimumab. These receptors were taken from a human donor with non-small cell lung cancer that progressed on radiotherapy plus ipilimumab.

CDR3 sequence: CASKRVGTTDTQYF. The DNA of the CDR3 is TGTGCCAGCAAACGGGTGGGGACTACAGATACGCAGTATTTT. The rearrangement uses TRBV2 and TRBJ2-3; perhaps TRBD2 as D (6 bases). V lost 7 bases to trimming and J lost 3 bases, with 14 bases between them. The CDR3 extends over 14 amino acids. Germline V gene data show CDR1 as SNHLY and CDR2 as FYNNEI.

The V gene is TRBV7-9, the J gene TRBJ2-1, with D maybe TRBD2 (6 bases). The CDR3 length is 13 residues. In germline, CDR1 is SEHNR, CDR2 FQNEAQ (reference sequence). The chain's CDR3 is CALAGGTLNEQFF. CDR3 DNA sequence: TGTGCGTTGGCCGGCGGGACGCTCAATGAGCAGTTCTTC. Combining the CDR3 with reference TRBV7-9 and TRBJ2-1 gives the whole variable domain DTGVSQNPRHKITKRGQNVTFRCDPISEHNRLYWYRQTLGQGPEFLTYFQNEAQLEKSRLLSDRFSAERPKGSFSTLEIQRTEQGDSAMYLCALAGGTLNEQFFGPGTRLTVL.

The chain is built from TRBV2 and TRBJ2-7; D is undetermined. The V gene lost 8 bases and the J gene lost 7 bases, with 9 bases spanning the gap. The germline CDR1 and CDR2 sequences are SNHLY and FYNNEI. The CDR3 is 10 residues long. As DNA, the CDR3 is TGTGCCAGCGGCGAATGGGAGCAGTACTTC. Translating it yields CASGEWEQYF.

The rearrangement uses TRBV11-3 and TRBJ2-1; D might be TRBD1 (6 bases). CDR1 and CDR2 from the germline V gene are SGHNT and YENEEA. The CDR3 contains 16 residues. The V end was cut by 5 bases, the J end by 5 bases, with 19 bases between. This chain's CDR3 is CASSVIRDTIDNEQFF. The CDR3 DNA sequence: TGTGCCAGCAGCGTAATCCGGGACACAATAGACAATGAGCAGTTCTTC.

This chain joins TRBV10-3 and TRBJ2-2; D gene unclear. The CDR3 length is 12 residues. CDR1 is ENHRY and CDR2 is SYGVKD in the germline V gene. V dropped 5 bases and J dropped 0 bases, with 1 base sitting between them. CDR3 amino acids: CAISPNTGELFF. DNA of the CDR3: TGTGCCATCAGTCCGAACACCGGGGAGCTGTTTTTT.

CDR3 sequence (DNA): TGTGCCACCAGCAGAGATCCCAGGACCGTAGGCACTGAAGCTTTCTTT. This encodes CATSRDPRTVGTEAFF. The rearrangement uses TRBV15 and TRBJ1-1; unclear D gene. Germline V gene sequence: CDR1 LNHNV, CDR2 YYDKDF (reference sequence). V was cut by 0 bases and J by 4 bases, with 15 bases left in between. CDR3 size: 16 residues.

The chain couples TRBV28 to TRBJ2-3, with D unresolved. The germline V gene has CDR1 MDHEN and CDR2 SYDVKM. With 7 bases removed from V and 0 bases from J, the gap between germline ends came to 14 bases. The CDR3 covers 15 residues. The CDR3 bases are TGTGCCAGCACCCCAAGGAGAGGAAGCACAGATACGCAGTATTTT. Amino acid sequence: CASTPRRGSTDTQYF.

The V and J genes are TRBV18 and TRBJ2-3, with D perhaps TRBD1 or TRBD2 (5 bases each). The CDR3 extends over 12 amino acids. The germline V gene encodes CDR1 KGHSH and CDR2 LQKENI. Trimming left V 3 bases short and J 5 bases short, with 6 bases between. The DNA for the CDR3 is TGTGCCAGCTCACCGAGGGGAGATACGCAGTATTTT. Translating gives CASSPRGDTQYF.

V gene TRBV5-1 combines with J gene TRBJ2-1, with D hard to call. This CDR3 has 16 residues. The germline CDR1 and CDR2 sequences are SGHRS and YFSETQ. The V end lost 1 base, the J end lost 0 bases, and 11 bases lay between the germline ends. The CDR3 here is CASSLTGPSSYNEQFF. For the CDR3, the DNA is TGCGCCAGCAGCTTGACGGGTCCGAGCTCCTACAATGAGCAGTTCTTC. Using reference TRBV5-1 and TRBJ2-1 for the parts outside the CDR3, the full variable domain is KAGVTQTPRYLIKTRGQQVTLSCSPISGHRSVSWYQQTPGQGLQFLFEYFSETQRNKGNFPGRFSGRQFSNSRSEMNVSTLELGDSALYLCASSLTGPSSYNEQFFGPGTRLTVL.

The chain recombines TRBV21-1 with TRBJ2-5; the tabulated D call, TRBD1, remains unverified against the DNA. TRBV21-1 is a known pseudogene. The length of the CDR3 is 14 residues. The CDR3 DNA follows: TGTGCCAGCAGCAAAGGGAACAGACAAGAGACCCAGTACTTC. Translating gives CASSKGNRQETQYF.

The chain combines TRBV6-6 with TRBJ2-2; D is unclear. The CDR3 is 14 residues long. The germline V gene encodes CDR1 MNHNY and CDR2 SVGAGI (reference sequence). V shed 7 bases and J shed 4 bases, with 13 bases lying between them. Here the CDR3 reads CASKESPTTGELFF. CDR3 DNA: TGTGCCAGCAAAGAGAGCCCGACCACCGGGGAGCTGTTTTTT.

The chain carries TRBV21-1 and TRBJ2-1; TRBD2, the table's D call, lacks a check against the DNA. TRBV21-1 has pseudogene status. The CDR3 extends over 19 amino acids. The CDR3 sequence is CASPQSQNGGSGSENEQFF. In DNA form, the CDR3 reads TGTGCCAGCCCCCAATCCCAAAATGGTGGTAGCGGGAGTGAAAATGAGCAGTTCTTC.

The rearrangement uses TRBV27 and TRBJ2-2, with D maybe TRBD2 (6 bases). There are 17 residues in the CDR3. The germline CDR1 and CDR2 sequences are MNHEY and SMNVEV (reference sequence). Trimming cost V 2 bases and J 5 bases, with 18 bases left between them. The CDR3 spells CASSLRGGGHLTGELFF. The CDR3, as DNA: TGTGCCAGCAGTTTACGGGGAGGTGGACACCTGACCGGGGAGCTGTTTTTT.

The rearrangement links TRBV5-1 to TRBJ2-2; 9 positions match TRBD1. The CDR3 sequence is 16 residues long. Germline V CDR1 and CDR2: SGHRS, YFSETQ. V trimming: 1 base; J trimming: 1 base; junction bases outside the gene matches: 2. The CDR3 region has the DNA TGCGCCAGCAGCTTGACAGGGGGCAAGAACACCGGGGAGCTGTTTTTT. Encoded protein: CASSLTGGKNTGELFF. Supplemented by reference TRBV5-1 and TRBJ2-2, the full variable domain reads KAGVTQTPRYLIKTRGQQVTLSCSPISGHRSVSWYQQTPGQGLQFLFEYFSETQRNKGNFPGRFSGRQFSNSRSEMNVSTLELGDSALYLCASSLTGGKNTGELFFGEGSRLTVL.

The chain carries TRBV2 and TRBJ1-1; tentatively, D is TRBD1 (5 bases). The CDR3 has 15 residues. In germline, CDR1 is SNHLY, CDR2 FYNNEI. V was trimmed by 6 bases and J by 0 bases, leaving 14 bases between them. CDR3 in amino acids: CASRRGRTMNTEAFF. The CDR3 nucleotides read TGTGCCAGCAGGCGGGGGAGGACGATGAACACTGAAGCTTTCTTT.

V is TRBV30 and J is TRBJ1-2, with D unclear. CDR1 is GTSNPN and CDR2 is SVGIG in the germline V gene (reference sequence). Trimming pared 0 bases from V and 4 bases from J, leaving 9 bases between. The CDR3 length is 13 residues. The chain's CDR3 is CAWSVEQIYGYTF. CDR3 nucleotides: TGTGCCTGGAGTGTTGAGCAGATCTATGGCTACACCTTC. The complete variable domain, with remaining parts taken from reference TRBV30 and TRBJ1-2, reads SQTIHQWPATLVQPVGSPLSLECTVEGTSNPNLYWYRQAAGRGLQLLFYSVGIGQISSEVPQNLSASRPQDRQFILSSKKLLLSDSGFYLCAWSVEQIYGYTFGSGTRLTVV.

The chain combines TRBV6-5 with TRBJ1-1; 8 bases align to TRBD1. The CDR3 loop spans 15 amino acids. The V segment lost 0 bases and the J segment 5 bases; nucleotides outside the gene matches: 5. Germline-derived CDR1 and CDR2 are MNHEY and SVGAGI. The CDR3: CASSYSWTGSTEAFF. The CDR3 DNA is TGTGCCAGCAGTTACTCCTGGACAGGGAGTACTGAAGCTTTCTTT.

The chain links TRBV5-4 to TRBJ1-4; D perhaps matches TRBD1 (6 bases). This CDR3 region has 14 residues. Germline V lookup: CDR1 SGHNT, CDR2 YYREEE (reference sequence). V dropped 4 bases and J dropped 3 bases, with 10 bases sitting between them. The CDR3 protein is CASSTGRPNEKLFF. The CDR3 DNA is TGTGCCAGCAGCACAGGGCGCCCTAATGAAAAACTGTTTTTT.

This chain joins TRBV6-5 and TRBJ1-1; 8 bases agree with TRBD1. In germline, CDR1 is MNHEY, CDR2 SVGAGI. This CDR3 spans 14 amino acids. V shed 2 bases, J shed 6 bases, and the junction held 5 bases outside the gene matches. CDR3 DNA: TGTGCCAGCAGTTACCAGGGGGCGATGGCTGAAGCTTTCTTT. Translating it yields CASSYQGAMAEAFF.

This chain uses TRBV7-9 with TRBJ2-7; 12 bases map to TRBD2. V shed 1 base, J shed 3 bases, and the junction held 10 bases outside the gene matches. Germline-derived CDR1 and CDR2 are SEHNR and FQNEAQ (reference sequence). CDR3 length: 18 residues. CDR3 in amino acids: CASSLDFSLAGGLYEQYF. The CDR3 DNA is TGTGCCAGCAGCTTAGATTTTTCCCTAGCGGGAGGGCTCTACGAGCAGTACTTC.

This chain joins TRBV5-4 and TRBJ2-1, with 7 bases aligning to TRBD2. Germline CDR1 and CDR2: SGHNT and YYREEE (reference sequence). The V gene end was trimmed by 4 bases and the J gene end by 10 bases; junction bases not matched to a gene: 14. The CDR3 extends over 15 amino acids. The CDR3 DNA reads TGTGCCAGCAGCCCCCGCCGACTAGCAATCCAGGAGCAGTTCTTC. It yields the protein CASSPRRLAIQEQFF.

This chain links TRBV5-8 with TRBJ2-7, with 7 nucleotides matching TRBD2. The CDR3 length is 15 residues. Germline CDR1 is SGHTS and CDR2 is YDEGEE. J gave up 3 bases and V 2 bases, and 8 bases lay outside the gene matches. CDR3 loop: CASSFDGTNFYEQYF. CDR3 DNA: TGTGCCAGCAGCTTCGATGGGACTAATTTCTACGAGCAGTACTTC.